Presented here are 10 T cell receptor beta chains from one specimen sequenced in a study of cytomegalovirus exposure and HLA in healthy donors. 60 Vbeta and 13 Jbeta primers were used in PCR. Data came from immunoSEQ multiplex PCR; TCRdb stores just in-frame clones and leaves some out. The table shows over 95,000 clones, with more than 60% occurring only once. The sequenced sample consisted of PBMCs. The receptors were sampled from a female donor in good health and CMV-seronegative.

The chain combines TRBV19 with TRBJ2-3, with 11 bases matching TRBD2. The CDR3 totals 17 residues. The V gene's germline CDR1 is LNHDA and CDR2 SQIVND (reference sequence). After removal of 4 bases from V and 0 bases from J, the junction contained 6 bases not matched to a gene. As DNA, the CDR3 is TGTGCCAGTAGTACTACTAGCGGGGGACCTAGCACAGATACGCAGTATTTT. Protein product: CASSTTSGGPSTDTQYF.

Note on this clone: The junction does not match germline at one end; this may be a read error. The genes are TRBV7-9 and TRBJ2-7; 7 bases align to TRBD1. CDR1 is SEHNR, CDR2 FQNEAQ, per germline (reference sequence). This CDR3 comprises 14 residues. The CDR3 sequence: CSSSQDRHSYEQYF. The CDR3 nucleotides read TGTTCCAGCAGCCAGGACAGGCACTCGTACGAGCAGTACTTC. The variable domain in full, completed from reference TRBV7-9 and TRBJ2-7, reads DTGVSQNPRHKITKRGQNVTFRCDPISEHNRLYWYRQTLGQGPEFLTYFQNEAQLEKSRLLSDRFSAERPKGSFSTLEIQRTEQGDSAMYLCSSSQDRHSYEQYFGPGTRLTVT.

The CDR3 nucleotides read TGTGCCAGCAGCGTAGCTATCGGGGCGACAGGGGGCGATGGCTACACCTTC. This gives the protein CASSVAIGATGGDGYTF. The genes are TRBV9 and TRBJ1-2; 10 positions match TRBD1. V lost 0 bases to trimming and J lost 6 bases; unmatched junction nucleotides: 11. From germline, CDR1 is SGDLS and CDR2 YYNGEE. The CDR3 is made up of 17 amino acids.

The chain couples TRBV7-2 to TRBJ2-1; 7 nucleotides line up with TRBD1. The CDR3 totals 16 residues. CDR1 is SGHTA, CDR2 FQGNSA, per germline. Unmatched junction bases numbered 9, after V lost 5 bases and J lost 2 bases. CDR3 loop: CASSRSRGQPYNEQFF. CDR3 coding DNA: TGTGCCAGCAGCCGCTCCCGGGGACAGCCCTACAATGAGCAGTTCTTC.

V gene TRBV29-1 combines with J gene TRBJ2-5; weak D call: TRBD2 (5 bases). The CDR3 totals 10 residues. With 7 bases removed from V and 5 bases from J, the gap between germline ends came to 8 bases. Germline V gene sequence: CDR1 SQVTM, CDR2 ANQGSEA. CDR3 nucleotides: TGCAGCGCCGGCGGGGAGACCCAGTACTTC. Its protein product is CSAGGETQYF.

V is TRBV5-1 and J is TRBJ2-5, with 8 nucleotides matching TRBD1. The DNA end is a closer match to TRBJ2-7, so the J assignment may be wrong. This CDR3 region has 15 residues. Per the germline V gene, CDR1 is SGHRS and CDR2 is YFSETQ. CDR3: CASSFTGTGLYEQYF. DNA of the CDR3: TGCGCCAGCAGCTTCACCGGGACAGGTTTGTACGAGCAGTACTTC.

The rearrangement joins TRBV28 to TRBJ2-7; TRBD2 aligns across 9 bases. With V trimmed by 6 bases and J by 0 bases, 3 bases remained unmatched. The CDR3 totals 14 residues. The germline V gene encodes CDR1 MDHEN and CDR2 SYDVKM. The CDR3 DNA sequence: TGTGCCAGCAGGGGAGCGGGGGGCTCCTACGAGCAGTACTTC. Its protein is CASRGAGGSYEQYF.

The chain's CDR3 is CASSGQLSGNTIYF. DNA of the CDR3: TGTGCCAGTTCAGGGCAACTCTCTGGAAACACCATATATTTT. This chain links TRBV19 with TRBJ1-3; possibly TRBD1 for D (5 bases). The germline gives CDR1 LNHDA, CDR2 SQIVND (reference sequence). Trimming shortened V by 8 bases and J by 0 bases, and 11 bases separated the two germline ends. CDR3 length: 14 residues.

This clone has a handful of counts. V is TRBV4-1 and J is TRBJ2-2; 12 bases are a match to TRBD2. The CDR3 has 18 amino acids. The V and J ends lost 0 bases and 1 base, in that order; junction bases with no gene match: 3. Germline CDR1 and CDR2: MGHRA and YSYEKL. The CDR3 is CASSQDPGLAGNTGELFF. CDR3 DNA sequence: TGCGCCAGCAGCCAAGATCCGGGACTAGCGGGGAACACCGGGGAGCTGTTTTTT.

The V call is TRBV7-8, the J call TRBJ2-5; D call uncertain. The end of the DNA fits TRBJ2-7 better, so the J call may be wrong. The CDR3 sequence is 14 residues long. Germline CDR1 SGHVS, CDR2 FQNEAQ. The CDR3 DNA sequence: TGTGCCAGCAGCTTAGACGTCGGTGCCTACGAGCAGTACTTC. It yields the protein CASSLDVGAYEQYF.